This T cell receptor beta chain was profiled in a study of technical replicates of blood from four donors. This table comes from immunoSEQ multiplex PCR, and its TCRdb copy is limited to in-frame clones, with some not included. The profile shows about 73,000 clones, roughly 93% of them singletons. The V segment lost 6 bases and the J segment 10 bases; nucleotides outside the gene matches: 11. Germline-derived CDR1 and CDR2 are MDHEN and SYDVKM. This CDR3 region has 16 residues. This clonotype originated in a human donor in good health. Sequenced: T cells isolated from PBMCs. The V gene is TRBV28, the J gene TRBJ1-6; 11 nucleotides align to TRBD1. CDR3 nucleotide sequence: TGTGCCAGCAGCCCCGTAGGGACAGGGGGTCGGTCACCCCTCCACTTT. Residues: CASSPVGTGGRSPLHF. Looking up the rest from reference TRBV28 and TRBJ1-6 gives the full variable domain: DVKVTQSSRYLVKRTGEKVFLECVQDMDHENMFWYRQDPGLGLRLIYFSYDVKMKEKGDIPEGYSVSREKKERFSLILESASTNQTSMYLCASSPVGTGGRSPLHFGNGTRLTVT.